The 15 T cell receptor beta chains presented below share a single source sample, sequenced in a study of shared clonotypes between healthy human individuals. Measured with immunoSEQ multiplex PCR; TCRdb has only the in-frame clones, and not every one. This sample yields more than 1,200,000 clones, of which just under 99% are seen a single time; 0.36% belongs to the top ten. Sequenced sample: naive CD4+ T cells sorted from blood. Noted subset: CD45RA+ positively selected. The receptors were gathered from a man under 40 in good health.

The chain is built from TRBV30 and TRBJ2-7, with TRBD2 matching over 10 bases. CDR1 is GTSNPN and CDR2 is SVGIG in the germline V gene (reference sequence). The CDR3 extends over 14 amino acids. Trimming cost V 6 bases and J 3 bases; bases outside gene matches: 8. CDR3 amino acids: CACLPGTSVYEQYF. In nucleotides, the CDR3 is TGTGCCTGCCTACCCGGGACTAGCGTCTACGAGCAGTACTTC.

The V call is TRBV27, the J call TRBJ1-5; a weak D match, TRBD1 (6 bases). V gave up 4 bases and J gave up 7 bases, with 14 bases separating them. This CDR3 contains 14 residues. Germline V gene sequence: CDR1 MNHEY, CDR2 SMNVEV (reference sequence). CDR3 in amino acids: CASSSPGAGQPQHF. The CDR3 DNA is TGTGCCAGCAGTTCACCGGGGGCAGGACAGCCCCAGCATTTT.

The chain couples TRBV2 to TRBJ2-1; 12 nucleotides agree with TRBD2. The CDR3 extends over 14 amino acids. The trim removed 9 bases at V and 7 bases at J, leaving 7 bases unmatched. CDR1 and CDR2 (germline): SNHLY, FYNNEI. CDR3 nucleotide sequence: TGTGCCAGGTGGACTAGCGGGAACGGGAATGAGCAGTTCTTC. Amino acid sequence: CARWTSGNGNEQFF.

This chain links TRBV18 with TRBJ1-3; possibly TRBD1 for D (6 bases). Trimming cost V 2 bases and J 3 bases, with 14 bases left between them. Per germline, CDR1 KGHSH and CDR2 LQKENI. This CDR3 contains 16 residues. In DNA, the CDR3 is TGTGCCAGCTCACCAACCACAGGGATCGGTGGAAACACCATATATTTT. It is translated as CASSPTTGIGGNTIYF.

This clone came up once. The chain uses TRBV14 and TRBJ2-7, with D perhaps TRBD1 (6 bases). This CDR3 is 15 amino acids long. Germline CDR1 and CDR2: SGHDN and FVKESK. V was pared by 4 bases and J by 2 bases, with 15 bases between. The CDR3 sequence is CASSPITGPTYEQYF. In nucleotides, the CDR3 is TGTGCCAGCAGCCCAATTACAGGGCCGACCTACGAGCAGTACTTC.

The chain joins TRBV7-9 to TRBJ1-2; D gene uncertain. This CDR3 has 13 amino acids. Per the germline V gene, CDR1 is SEHNR and CDR2 is FQNEAQ (reference sequence). The V gene lost 4 bases and the J gene lost 7 bases, with 13 bases spanning the gap. The CDR3 nucleotides are TGTGCCAGCAGCTCGACTATAATGGGTGGCTACACCTTC. Translating gives CASSSTIMGGYTF.

The V call is TRBV29-1, the J call TRBJ2-5; tentative D call: TRBD2 (6 bases). The CDR3 is made up of 12 amino acids. V was trimmed by 6 bases and J by 4 bases, leaving 12 bases between them. Germline loops: CDR1 SQVTM, CDR2 ANQGSEA. Here the CDR3 DNA reads TGCAGCGTCTCCCGGGGAGGAGAGACCCAGTACTTC. The encoded protein is CSVSRGGETQYF.

This clone has only one observation. Other nucleotide sequences in the sample specify the same CDR3. V and J are TRBV7-2 and TRBJ2-1; the D gene is possibly TRBD1 (6 bases). From germline, CDR1 is SGHTA and CDR2 FQGNSA. The CDR3 sequence is 14 residues long. The V end was cut by 3 bases, the J end by 1 base, with 7 bases between. The CDR3 DNA reads as TGTGCCAGCAGCTTCAGGGGATCCTACAATGAGCAGTTCTTC. Its protein product is CASSFRGSYNEQFF.

The V and J genes are TRBV5-1 and TRBJ1-4; 9 positions match TRBD1. CDR1 is SGHRS and CDR2 is YFSETQ in the germline V gene. The CDR3 is made up of 14 amino acids. V lost 4 bases, J lost 7 bases, and 5 bases stayed unmatched. This CDR3 reads CASSAGQGGEKLFF. CDR3 DNA sequence: TGCGCCAGCAGCGCGGGACAGGGTGGTGAAAAACTGTTTTTT.

This rearrangement joins TRBV19 to TRBJ2-7; 8 positions agree with TRBD2. Trimming removed 1 base from V and 4 bases from J; junction bases left unmatched: 6. Germline-derived CDR1 and CDR2 are LNHDA and SQIVND (reference sequence). CDR3 size: 15 residues. The DNA for the CDR3 is TGTGCCAGTAGTATAGCGACCGGGAGGGATTACGAGCAGTACTTC. It codes for CASSIATGRDYEQYF.

The rearrangement links TRBV5-1 to TRBJ2-5; 13 bases match TRBD2. The CDR3 sequence is 13 residues long. V shed 7 bases, J shed 5 bases, and the junction held 2 bases outside the gene matches. Germline V gene lookup returns CDR1 SGHRS and CDR2 YFSETQ. The CDR3 loop reads CASGLAGDETQYF. The DNA of the CDR3 is TGCGCCAGCGGACTAGCGGGAGACGAGACCCAGTACTTC.

The chain combines TRBV5-1 with TRBJ2-1, with 10 bases identical to TRBD2. Germline CDR1 is SGHRS and CDR2 is YFSETQ. CDR3 size: 18 residues. Losses at the gene ends were 1 base for V and 7 bases for J; bases not matched to a gene: 14. The CDR3 DNA reads TGCGCCAGCAGCTTGAAACTAGCGGGAACCCCTTGGTGGAATGAGCAGTTCTTC. This codes for CASSLKLAGTPWWNEQFF.

This clone was counted once. The chain has TRBV27 and TRBJ2-7, with 9 bases lining up with TRBD1. Germline V gene lookup returns CDR1 MNHEY and CDR2 SMNVEV (reference sequence). The V and J ends lost 5 bases and 3 bases, in that order; junction bases with no gene match: 14. This CDR3 comprises 17 residues. CDR3 protein: CASSPSTGTGFDYEQYF. In DNA form, the CDR3 reads TGTGCCAGCAGTCCCTCTACCGGGACAGGGTTCGACTACGAGCAGTACTTC.

The chain links TRBV25-1 to TRBJ2-5; 7 bases align to TRBD2. V shed 4 bases and J 2 bases; nucleotides not matched to a gene: 10. CDR3 length equals 16 residues. Germline V gene sequence: CDR1 MGHDK, CDR2 SYGVNS. CDR3 nucleotides: TGTGCCAGCAGTGGAGTGGGGGGGGAGCCGCAAGAGACCCAGTACTTC. Residues: CASSGVGGEPQETQYF. Full variable domain (remainder filled in from reference TRBV25-1 and TRBJ2-5): EADIYQTPRYLVIGTGKKITLECSQTMGHDKMYWYQQDPGMELHLIHYSYGVNSTEKGDLSSESTVSRIRTEHFPLTLESARPSHTSQYLCASSGVGGEPQETQYFGPGTRLLVL.

The rearrangement joins TRBV7-9 to TRBJ2-7; 7 bases map to TRBD2. Germline V gene sequence: CDR1 SEHNR, CDR2 FQNEAQ (reference sequence). This CDR3 comprises 15 residues. The V gene end was trimmed by 1 base and the J gene end by 2 bases; junction bases not matched to a gene: 5. CDR3 sequence reads: CASSLVRGVTYEQYF. For the CDR3, the DNA is TGTGCCAGCAGCTTAGTTCGGGGGGTCACCTACGAGCAGTACTTC.